This TCR beta chain was sequenced during a study of blood T cell repertoires in COVID-19. Study as a whole: Some COVID-19 samples were acute and others convalescent; all came from the United States, Italy and Spain. Sample material is recorded as cDNA or gDNA derived from T cells, B-cell-depleted T cells, or PBMCs.

In the study's own analysis: How many nucleated cells were present was estimated from reference gene primer amplification. The table came from immunoSEQ multiplex PCR; TCRdb's copy has only in-frame clones and leaves some out. V and J calls and clone size follow that table, whereas D and trimming were derived from the DNA. The sample lists fewer than 250,000 clones; around 88% were seen once. The receptor was isolated from a woman aged 45-65 years with acute or convalescent COVID-19. The sequenced material came from peripheral blood.

In DNA, the CDR3 is TGTGCCAGCAGCTTTGAGGTAGCCCCTTACAATGAGCAGTTCTTC. It translates to CASSFEVAPYNEQFF. The V call is TRBV11-2, the J call TRBJ2-1; no reliable D call. Germline loops: CDR1 SGHAT, CDR2 FQNNGV. This CDR3 contains 15 residues. Between the trimmed V and J ends, which lost 3 bases and 4 bases, there was a span of 13 bases.